The 27 T cell receptor beta chains below were found in one sample sequenced in a study of T cells in Graves' hyperthyroidism and ophthalmopathy. RNA transcripts were the template for amplifying TCR beta CDR3 regions. TCR CDR3 regions were first amplified by RT-PCR with HTBI primers. From the multiplex PCR reads, TCRdb called clonotypes with MiXCR, one entry per CDR3 protein. The repertoire consists of 250,000 to 300,000 distinct CDR3 sequences, with 13% to 15% occurring once and the leading ten covering about an eighth. The sequenced sample consisted of blood. Receptors originate from a woman in her thirties or forties with Graves' hyperthyroidism that later progressed to Graves' ophthalmopathy.

This clonotype was counted many times. The chain is built from TRBV28 and TRBJ2-5, with 10 bases matching TRBD2. CDR3 length: 14 residues. V was clipped by 10 bases and J by 3 bases; unmatched bases: 8. The germline CDR1 and CDR2 sequences are MDHEN and SYDVKM. CDR3 protein: CATFGLAEEETQYF. In nucleotides, the CDR3 is TGTGCCACCTTTGGACTAGCGGAAGAAGAGACCCAGTACTTC.

The gene calls are TRBV2 and TRBJ2-1; 7 bases align to TRBD2. Trimming took 6 bases from V and 8 from J; bases not matched to a gene: 10. The CDR3 runs to 14 residues. Germline CDR1 reads SNHLY; CDR2 reads FYNNEI. CDR3 in DNA: TGTGCCAGCAGACCCATGACTAGCATCGATGAGCAGTTCTTC. This gives the protein CASRPMTSIDEQFF.

The J gene is TRBJ2-3, the V gene TRBV28, with 11 positions matching TRBD2. The CDR3 contains 15 residues. Germline-derived CDR1 and CDR2 are MDHEN and SYDVKM. The J segment lost 8 bases and the V segment lost 6 bases, leaving 10 bases of the junction unmatched. CDR3: CASSRYLAGGGTQYF. CDR3 DNA: TGTGCCAGCAGCCGCTATCTAGCGGGAGGAGGTACGCAGTATTTT.

The chain is built from TRBV11-2 and TRBJ2-3, with 12 bases matching TRBD2. The CDR3 sequence is 16 residues long. The germline CDR1 and CDR2 sequences are SGHAT and FQNNGV. Trimming at V came to 3 bases and at J to 9 bases, leaving 10 bases not matched to a gene. The CDR3 region is CASSFRLAGVGTTQYF. DNA for the CDR3: TGTGCCAGCAGCTTTCGACTAGCGGGAGTGGGAACGACGCAGTATTTT.

This clonotype has a count of ten or more. The gene calls are TRBV3-1 and TRBJ2-1; D ambiguous. Germline values: CDR1 LGHDT, CDR2 YNNKEL (reference sequence). The V gene lost 1 base and the J gene lost 6 bases, with 4 bases spanning the gap. The CDR3 runs 12 residues. Here the CDR3 reads CASSQASNEQFF. The CDR3 region has the DNA TGTGCCAGCAGCCAAGCAAGCAATGAGCAGTTCTTC.

This clonotype was seen ten or more times. The V call is TRBV28, the J call TRBJ2-7, with D perhaps given as TRBD1 or TRBD2 (5 bases each). V was shortened by 3 bases and J by 0 bases, with 30 bases between the two germline ends. Germline V gives CDR1 MDHEN, CDR2 SYDVKM. The CDR3 spans 21 residues. For the CDR3, the DNA is TGTGCCAGCAGTTTTTTTTCCCGGCTTTTTTCCGAAGCGAGGGGCTCCTACGAGCAGTACTTC. This translates into CASSFFSRLFSEARGSYEQYF.

This clonotype was counted many times. V and J are TRBV6-1 and TRBJ2-5; 7 bases line up with TRBD2. The CDR3 contains 14 residues. Germline lookup yields CDR1 MNHNS and CDR2 SASEGT. Trimming at V came to 8 bases and at J to 1 base, leaving 7 bases not matched to a gene. The CDR3 sequence is CASSSGMSQETQYF. CDR3 nucleotide sequence: TGTGCCAGCTCTAGCGGAATGTCCCAAGAGACCCAGTACTTC.

This clonotype has ten or more counts. CDR3 residues: CASRSSGSTDTQYF. The CDR3 DNA reads as TGTGCCAGTAGGAGTAGCGGGAGCACAGATACGCAGTATTTT. The genes are TRBV19 and TRBJ2-3; 7 nucleotides align to TRBD2. The germline V gene has CDR1 LNHDA and CDR2 SQIVND (reference sequence). The CDR3 sequence is 14 residues long. J lost 0 bases, V lost 6 bases, and 3 bases had no gene match.

A few counts support this clonotype. A read error is possible here, since a much larger clone lies one base away. This chain uses TRBV10-3 with TRBJ2-2, with 10 bases that match TRBD1. The CDR3 is made up of 17 amino acids. Germline V gene sequence: CDR1 ENHRY, CDR2 SYGVKD. CDR3 in DNA: TGTGCCATCAGTGAGCCGACAGGGGGCGTGCGCACCGGGGAGCTGGTTTTT. Residues: CAISEPTGGVRTGELVF.

The table lists this clonotype with many counts. J is TRBJ1-1 and V is TRBV9; TRBD1 matches at 7 bases. Germline V gene data show CDR1 as SGDLS and CDR2 as YYNGEE. Trimming at V came to 3 bases and at J to 4 bases, leaving 6 bases not matched to a gene. The CDR3 consists of 14 residues. The CDR3 DNA reads TGTGCCAGCAGCGACGGACAGGTAGCCACTGAAGCTTTCTTT. Translating gives CASSDGQVATEAFF.

This chain connects TRBV6-1 to TRBJ2-7; no clear D gene. This CDR3 spans 14 amino acids. Trimming stripped 2 bases from V and 0 bases from J, with 8 bases between. CDR1 MNHNS and CDR2 SASEGT come from the germline V gene. The CDR3 coding sequence is TGTGCCAGCAGTGAAATGTACAGCTCCTACGAGCAGTACTTC. Protein product: CASSEMYSSYEQYF.

CDR3 sequence reads: CASSQGGGNTEAFF. As DNA, the CDR3 is TGTGCCAGCAGCCAAGGCGGGGGGAACACTGAAGCTTTCTTT. This chain links TRBV7-9 with TRBJ1-1; a possible D gene is TRBD1 (5 bases). Germline V gives CDR1 SEHNR, CDR2 FQNEAQ (reference sequence). Trimming took 5 bases from V and 1 from J, leaving 11 bases between them. This CDR3 is 14 amino acids long.

The table lists this clonotype with many counts. The chain combines TRBV7-9 with TRBJ1-1; perhaps TRBD1 as D (5 bases). V gave up 1 base and J gave up 4 bases, with 13 bases separating them. Germline V lookup: CDR1 SEHNR, CDR2 FQNEAQ (reference sequence). This CDR3 is built from 15 residues. The CDR3 DNA sequence: TGTGCCAGCAGCTTAGTAATGGGGGTGGGCACTGAAGCTTTCTTT. Translating gives CASSLVMGVGTEAFF.

This clonotype was picked up many times. The chain joins TRBV12-3 or TRBV12-4 to TRBJ1-1; D gene ambiguous. This CDR3 is built from 12 residues. V shed 6 bases and J shed 11 bases, with 16 bases lying between them. As DNA, the CDR3 is TGTGCCAGCAGCCGTTTTGGCCTGCGGGCTTTCTTT. Translation: CASSRFGLRAFF.

The sample holds many counts of this clonotype. The chain recombines TRBV27 with TRBJ2-1; the D gene is possibly TRBD2 (5 bases). Looked up from germline, CDR1 is MNHEY and CDR2 is SMNVEV (reference sequence). The CDR3 loop spans 13 amino acids. V lost 8 bases, J lost 3 bases, and 11 bases lay in between. The CDR3 sequence is CASGSRGYNEQFF. The DNA for the CDR3 is TGTGCCAGCGGGAGTAGAGGCTACAATGAGCAGTTCTTC.

The genes are TRBV9 and TRBJ1-1; D is ambiguous. The V end lost 3 bases, the J end lost 1 base, and 10 bases lay between the germline ends. The CDR3 is made up of 14 amino acids. Germline V gene sequence: CDR1 SGDLS, CDR2 YYNGEE. The CDR3 is CASSGLDQNTEAFF. CDR3 in DNA: TGTGCCAGCAGCGGACTGGACCAGAACACTGAAGCTTTCTTT.

This clonotype appeared many times. V and J are TRBV27 and TRBJ1-5; tentatively, D is TRBD1 (5 bases). Trimming pared 8 bases from V and 3 bases from J, leaving 11 bases between. Germline lookup yields CDR1 MNHEY and CDR2 SMNVEV (reference sequence). The length of the CDR3 is 13 residues. The CDR3 DNA sequence: TGTGCCAGCTCGTCAGGGATCAATCAGCCCCAGCATTTT. Translated: CASSSGINQPQHF.

The chain links TRBV3-1 to TRBJ1-5; D unresolved. This CDR3 region has 16 residues. Germline values: CDR1 LGHDT, CDR2 YNNKEL (reference sequence). V dropped 3 bases and J dropped 2 bases, with 14 bases sitting between them. The CDR3 DNA reads as TGTGCCAGCAGCCAGTCGGGTTATGGGGGCAATCAGCCCCAGCATTTT. Amino acid sequence: CASSQSGYGGNQPQHF.

Many counts were recorded for this clonotype. The rearrangement links TRBV5-8 to TRBJ2-4; 7 bases fit TRBD1. Germline V CDR1 and CDR2: SGHTS, YDEGEE. V shed 4 bases, J shed 6 bases, and the junction held 10 bases outside the gene matches. The CDR3 consists of 15 residues. The CDR3 loop reads CASSPGRGSVNIQYF. For the CDR3, the DNA is TGTGCCAGCAGCCCCGGCAGGGGGAGCGTAAACATTCAGTACTTC.

The rearrangement links TRBV3-1 to TRBJ2-7; TRBD2 might be the D (6 bases). In germline, CDR1 is LGHDT, CDR2 YNNKEL (reference sequence). CDR3 size: 14 residues. V was cut by 3 bases and J by 0 bases, with 9 bases left in between. DNA for the CDR3: TGTGCCAGCAGCCACCGGGACTTCTCCTACGAGCAGTACTTC. Protein: CASSHRDFSYEQYF.

The chain is built from TRBV20-1 and TRBJ2-3; the match to TRBD2 covers 7 bases. J was trimmed by 5 bases and V by 3 bases; bases with no gene match: 8. CDR1 and CDR2 (germline): DFQATT, SNEGSKA (reference sequence). The CDR3 spans 14 residues. For the CDR3, the DNA is TGCAGTGCTAGGGGGGGGGGGGGGTTAGATACGCAGTATTTT. It specifies CSARGGGGLDTQYF.

Concerning this clonotype: A much larger clone lies one base from this, so it may be a read error. The J gene is TRBJ2-5, the V gene TRBV28; 10 bases map to TRBD1. The CDR3 contains 15 residues. With 5 bases clipped from V and 5 bases from J, the junction kept 8 bases outside the gene matches. Per germline, CDR1 MDHEN and CDR2 SYDVKM. The CDR3 nucleotides read TGTGCCAGCAGTGGGGAGACAGGGGGCGCGGAGACCCAGTACTTC. Amino acid sequence: CASSGETGGAETQYF.

This clonotype showed up many times. The rearrangement joins TRBV10-3 to TRBJ1-1; TRBD1 might be the D (5 bases). The germline V gene encodes CDR1 ENHRY and CDR2 SYGVKD. V was clipped by 6 bases and J by 3 bases, with 11 bases between them. The CDR3 contains 13 residues. In DNA, the CDR3 is TGTGCCATCAGCTTAGGGGATTACACTGAAGCTTTCTTT. Its translation: CAISLGDYTEAFF.

This clonotype was seen ten or more times. This chain links TRBV7-9 with TRBJ2-5; 10 nucleotides match TRBD1. Germline lookup yields CDR1 SEHNR and CDR2 FQNEAQ (reference sequence). V trimming: 1 base; J trimming: 2 bases; junction bases outside the gene matches: 7. This CDR3 is built from 17 residues. In nucleotides, the CDR3 is TGTGCCAGCAGCTTAGGAACCGGGACAGGGGATCAAGAGACCCAGTACTTC. This encodes CASSLGTGTGDQETQYF.

This clonotype was recorded at least ten times. J is TRBJ1-1 and V is TRBV19; 9 nucleotides match TRBD1. Germline V lookup: CDR1 LNHDA, CDR2 SQIVND (reference sequence). The CDR3 is 16 residues long. J gave up 6 bases and V 6 bases, and 14 bases lay outside the gene matches. The CDR3 DNA reads as TGTGCCAGTAGCCGATTACCGGGACAGGGTTTCTCTGAAGCTTTCTTT. This encodes CASSRLPGQGFSEAFF.

In its sample, this clonotype was seen a few times. CDR3 in DNA: TGTGCCAGCACCGACCGGGCAGGCGGACGCAACGAGCAGTACTTC. Its protein is CASTDRAGGRNEQYF. V is TRBV12-3 or TRBV12-4 and J is TRBJ2-7; no reliable D call. V was pared by 7 bases and J by 5 bases, with 21 bases between. The CDR3 contains 15 residues.

About this clonotype: One base away lies a much larger clone, so this may be a sequencing read error. The rearrangement joins TRBV5-1 to TRBJ1-6; TRBD1 aligns across 7 bases. V was clipped by 4 bases and J by 4 bases; unmatched bases: 5. CDR3 length: 15 amino acids. Per germline, CDR1 SGHRS and CDR2 YFSETQ. The CDR3 here is CASSLRTGYNSPLHF. The CDR3 coding sequence is TGCGCCAGCAGCCTCAGGACAGGATATAATTCACCCCTCCACTTT.